Here is one T cell receptor (beta chain) with its context. This sample is drawn from a study of blood T cell repertoires in COVID-19. Study at large: Italy, Spain and the United States were the sources of the convalescent and acute COVID-19 samples.

The method was immunoSEQ multiplex PCR; TCRdb's version includes in-frame clones alone and lacks a portion of them. The sample contains a few hundred thousand clones, 89% of which appear only once. In germline, CDR1 is ENHRY, CDR2 SYGVKD. The length of the CDR3 is 15 residues. J lost 8 bases, V lost 3 bases, and 9 bases had no gene match. The chain couples TRBV10-3 to TRBJ2-1, with 8 bases aligning to TRBD2. Sequenced sample: peripheral blood. The receptor was derived from a woman in her thirties with COVID-19, enrolled during active disease. The CDR3 reads CAISEVASGYDEQFF. CDR3 DNA: TGTGCCATCAGTGAAGTGGCTAGCGGGTATGATGAGCAGTTCTTC.